The entry below gives a single TCR beta chain sequence along with its context. This clone was seen a few times. The target of this receptor is not known. No much larger clonotype is one base removed from it; base qualities were not supplied. The entire isolated RNA was reverse transcribed using the High Capacity cDNA Reverse Transcription Kit, and thus expressed TCRB transcripts were sequenced. Deep immunoSEQ sequencing was applied to naive, central memory and regulatory T cell samples, giving an average of roughly 3.5 million total reads per sample. After sorted cells were lysed in RLT buffer, RNA was extracted with DNase-treated RNeasy Micro or Mini kits, with the choice depending on cell number. Each cell subset was processed on its own to prevent cross-contamination, while patient and healthy donor samples were processed together. TCRB sequences were amplified from cDNA with the immunoSEQ multiplex PCR, producing 87-bp fragments spanning the CDR3 region. Sequencing of the amplicons was done on the Illumina HiSeq platform. The study's processing was this. Synthetic template baselines were used to correct PCR bias computationally, reads within Hamming distance 2 were collapsed together, and singletons that could not be merged were discarded. Reads were aligned against IMGT to assign V, D and J genes, CDR3 length and insertions or deletions at six rearrangement sites. Within each subset, clonotype counts were normalized to sorted cell number, and only after that were true diversity and Gini coefficients computed with the tcR R package. The overlap coefficient, calculated on TCRB nucleotide sequences, was used to measure repertoire sharing. Out-of-frame TCRB sequences from naive cells were analyzed as a proxy for the pre-selection repertoire. Held by TCRdb, this immuneACCESS table contains in-frame sequences only and omits some clones. Under half of the omission traces to an unresolved V gene where checked; the cause of the rest is unknown. V, J and clone size are taken as reported in that table, and D and trimming were inferred from the DNA itself. The sample has 900,000 or so clones on record, about a sixth of them singletons. The ten largest clones add up to 0.02% to 0.025% of the sample.

The sample belongs to a study of beta chain features in type 1 diabetes (dated by TCRdb to the late 2010s). General notes on the study: Patients and healthy donors did not differ in mean age, gender distribution, total cell number or subset yield. In the study, recently diagnosed type 1 diabetes patients and matched healthy donors were compared on the TCRB repertoires of their sorted circulating CD4+ T cell subsets. A total of over 90,000,000 sorted cells were examined across all samples, and a strong correlation was observed between cell number per subset and RNA yield. Naive and central memory subsets were obtained from all 30 or so donors, but regulatory and stem cell-like memory subsets were isolated from only 8 patients and 8 healthy donors. The study at large found these results: Shorter templates might have been favored by PCR, but patient and control samples were amplified and corrected together, so both groups would have been affected equally by any skew. Because the HLA sub-analyses included only small numbers of individuals, any influence of HLA type on TCRB rearrangement was left unresolved. Type 1 diabetes patients showed a moderate but significant shortening of TCRB CDR3 length in all four CD4+ subsets. Naive, central memory and regulatory TCRB repertoires appeared more similar among patients than among healthy donors. Sequencing cDNA rather than genomic DNA could over-represent highly expressing activated cells, although activation and CD3 levels did not differ between groups. At VDJ recombination sites, patients with type 1 diabetes made fewer insertions and deleted more nucleotides, a pattern implying thymic rearrangement abnormalities.

A single peripheral blood draw of around 100 mL on average was collected from each donor into heparinised tubes. A BD FACSAria II was used to sort naive, central memory, regulatory and stem cell-like memory CD4+ T cells with a panel that included CD45RO, CCR7, CD25, CD127, CD95 and CD27. A purity above 98% was achieved for all sorted populations. PBMCs were isolated right away by Lymphoprep density gradient centrifugation and were stained directly, without culture. So that batch effects would be minimized, each experiment stained and sorted samples in pairs, pairing one healthy donor with one patient. V loses 1 base at its end and J loses 9 bases; junction bases beyond the gene matches: 21. Sequences MGHRA (CDR1) and YSYEKL (CDR2) are obtained from the germline V gene. From cysteine to phenylalanine, the CDR3 is 19 amino acids long. Only the CDR3 portion is preserved as DNA: 57 bases, with reading frame beginning at the first base.

The chain is encoded by TRBV4-1 joined to TRBJ2-1; TRBD2 fits 7 bases in the junction. Material for sequencing was naive CD4+ T cells from blood. In the paper's terms, the cell subset or site label means: true naive CD4+ T cells. The source is a young woman in good health. The CDR3 here reads CASSQGPGREAPGLREQFF. The nucleotide sequence reads TGCGCCAGCAGCCAAGGCCCCGGTCGGGAGGCCCCTGGTCTACGTGAGCAGTTCTTC.